This TCR beta chain originates from a study of blood T cell repertoires in COVID-19. Study details: Nucleic acid was either cDNA or gDNA, and it came from T cells, B-cell-depleted T cells, or PBMCs.

In the original processing: Nucleated cell number was recorded as an estimate derived from reference gene primer amplification. Method: immunoSEQ multiplex PCR; TCRdb's copy keeps in-frame clones and lacks some. That table furnishes V, J and clone size, whereas the DNA furnished D and trimming. Of roughly 300,000 clones detected, roughly 90% appear once; the ten largest clones hold around 6.6%. This CDR3 region has 13 residues. Germline trimming cut 2 bases from V and 4 bases from J; bases unmatched to any gene: 0. Specimen: peripheral blood. V gene TRBV12-3 or TRBV12-4 combines with J gene TRBJ2-5; TRBD2 matches at 8 bases. The clonotype originates from a man aged 18-30 years who had recovered from COVID-19. The CDR3 loop reads CASSLLAGETQYF. The CDR3 nucleotides read TGTGCCAGCAGTTTACTAGCGGGAGAGACCCAGTACTTC.